This TCR beta chain was captured by sequencing in a study of blood T cell repertoires in COVID-19. About the research overall: Sites in the United States, Italy and Spain provided acute and convalescent COVID-19 samples. Nucleic acid was either cDNA or gDNA, and it came from T cells, B-cell-depleted T cells, or PBMCs.

As handled by the study authors: From reference gene primer amplification, estimates of nucleated cell counts were derived. The assay was immunoSEQ multiplex PCR, and TCRdb's table has in-frame clones only and misses some. The D gene and trimming were derived from the DNA, and the V and J assignments and clone size from that table. Of 11,000 to 15,000 clones in the sample, 80% to 95% were seen once. Sequenced: peripheral blood. This sequence was found in a human donor in a cohort sampled during active COVID-19.

The CDR3 here is CASSLRTAGEQFF. The CDR3 DNA follows: TGTGCCAGCAGCTTACGGACCGCGGGAGAGCAGTTCTTC. V gene TRBV11-3 combines with J gene TRBJ2-1; the D gene is possibly TRBD2 (6 bases). Germline loops: CDR1 SGHNT, CDR2 YENEEA. The CDR3 totals 13 residues. Trimming left V 2 bases short and J 10 bases short, with 12 bases between.